This TCR beta chain was sequenced in a study of blood T cell repertoires in COVID-19. Study-level background: The origin of the acute and convalescent COVID-19 samples was the United States, Italy and Spain.

Under the authors' procedure: Quantification of nucleated cells was approximated via reference gene primer amplification. Sequencing used immunoSEQ multiplex PCR; TCRdb keeps in-frame clones, though not all of them. V, J and clone size are those of that table, while D and trimming were read from the DNA. This sample has 35,000 to 40,000 clones, with around 85% found just once. V was shortened by 6 bases and J by 0 bases, with 9 bases between the two germline ends. The CDR3 runs to 13 residues. The germline V gene has CDR1 SNHLY and CDR2 FYNNEI. J is TRBJ2-7 and V is TRBV2; a weak D match, TRBD1 (7 bases). The clonotype comes from a man aged 45 to 65 with active COVID-19. Specimen: peripheral blood. In DNA form, the CDR3 reads TGTGCCAGCAGGCGGGACAGCTCCTACGAGCAGTACTTC. Translation: CASRRDSSYEQYF.